The present TCR beta chain was sequenced within a study of tumor-infiltrating lymphocytes in primary liver carcinoma. About this clonotype itself: Antigen unknown. Compared with germline, one end of the junction differs, possibly owing to a read error.

The length of the CDR3 is 15 residues. For each extraction, RNA and DNA were obtained together from approximately 20-30 mg of unsorted bulk tissue. Study-wide results and limits: Against blood, tumors held a significantly higher top-250-clone fraction (p = 0.039). Lower overlap was observed for tumor-adjacent and tumor-blood pairs relative to tumor region pairs.

Making TCR beta cDNA involved 400 to 600 ng total RNA and a constant-region primer. Nested multiplex PCR, run for three rounds with slightly modified ARM-PCR, yielded TCR beta libraries. TRBV1-TRBV30 forward and Cbeta reverse primers drove the first two roughly 10-cycle rounds. TCRdb fed the multiplex PCR reads into MiXCR, producing one record per CDR3 protein. Of more than 40,000 distinct CDR3 sequences listed, about three quarters were seen once; the top ten hold 29%. The gene calls are TRBV12-3 or TRBV12-4 and TRBJ1-2; 9 bases are a match to TRBD1. The receptor was derived from a man aged 35 to 55 with primary liver carcinoma and hepatitis B virus infection. Material: liver tumor tissue from sampling region 5. Regarding subset: tumor region T5, tumor centre. The CDR3 loop reads CANSRPGTGSYGYTF. CDR3 sequence (DNA): TGTGCCAACAGTCGTCCGGGGACAGGGAGCTATGGCTACACCTTC.